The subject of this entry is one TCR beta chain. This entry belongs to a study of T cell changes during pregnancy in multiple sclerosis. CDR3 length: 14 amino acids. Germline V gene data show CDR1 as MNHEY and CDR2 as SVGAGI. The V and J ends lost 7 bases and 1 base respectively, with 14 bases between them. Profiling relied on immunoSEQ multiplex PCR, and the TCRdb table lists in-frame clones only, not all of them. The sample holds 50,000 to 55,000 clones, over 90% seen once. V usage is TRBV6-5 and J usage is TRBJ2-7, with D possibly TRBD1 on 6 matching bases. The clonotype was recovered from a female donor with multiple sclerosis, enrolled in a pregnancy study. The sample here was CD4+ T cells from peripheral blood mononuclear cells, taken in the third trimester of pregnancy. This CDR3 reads CASKTGYASYEQYF. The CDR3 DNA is TGTGCCAGCAAAACAGGGTACGCTTCCTACGAGCAGTACTTC.